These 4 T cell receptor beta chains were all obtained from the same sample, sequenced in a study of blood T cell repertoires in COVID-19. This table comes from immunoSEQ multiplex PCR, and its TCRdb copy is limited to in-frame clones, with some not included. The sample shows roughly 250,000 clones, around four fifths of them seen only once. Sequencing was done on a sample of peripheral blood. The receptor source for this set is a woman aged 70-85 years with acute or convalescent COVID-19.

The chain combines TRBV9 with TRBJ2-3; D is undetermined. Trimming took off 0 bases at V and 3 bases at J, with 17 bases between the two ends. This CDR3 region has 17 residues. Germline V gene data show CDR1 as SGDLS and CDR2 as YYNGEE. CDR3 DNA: TGTGCCAGCAGCGTAGGAGGTGCTTCCCCGTTAACAGATACGCAGTATTTT. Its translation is CASSVGGASPLTDTQYF.

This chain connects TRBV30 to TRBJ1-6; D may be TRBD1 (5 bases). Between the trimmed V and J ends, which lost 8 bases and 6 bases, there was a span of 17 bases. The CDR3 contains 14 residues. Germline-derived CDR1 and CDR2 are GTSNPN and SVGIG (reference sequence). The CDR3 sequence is CARTGKQSNSPLHF. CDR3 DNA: TGTGCCCGAACAGGAAAACAGAGTAATTCACCCCTCCACTTT.

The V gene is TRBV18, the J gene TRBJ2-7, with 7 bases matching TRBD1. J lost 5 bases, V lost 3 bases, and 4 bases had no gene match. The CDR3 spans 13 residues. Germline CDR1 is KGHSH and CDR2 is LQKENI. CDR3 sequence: CASSPDRADEQYF. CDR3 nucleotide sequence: TGTGCCAGCTCACCCGACAGGGCGGACGAGCAGTACTTC.

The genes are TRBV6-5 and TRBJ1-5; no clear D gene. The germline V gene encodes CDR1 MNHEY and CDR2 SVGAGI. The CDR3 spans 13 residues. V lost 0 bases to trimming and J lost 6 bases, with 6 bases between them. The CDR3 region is CASSYSGVQPQHF. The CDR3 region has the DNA TGTGCCAGCAGTTACTCCGGTGTTCAGCCCCAGCATTTT.